This TCR beta chain was sequenced in a study of blood T cell repertoires in COVID-19. On the study more broadly: COVID-19 samples collected from the United States, Italy and Spain covered acute and convalescent phases. The analysed material was cDNA or gDNA that came from T cells, B-cell-depleted T cells, or PBMCs.

The repertoire was sequenced with immunoSEQ multiplex PCR; TCRdb's copy has only in-frame clones and lacks some. The sample lists around 170,000 clones; 80% to 85% were seen once. The receptor comes from a woman in her seventies with COVID-19, enrolled during active disease. Material for sequencing was peripheral blood.

CDR3 in amino acids: CASSPRPGQTPSGANVLTF. The CDR3 nucleotides are TGTGCCAGCAGCCCAAGACCGGGACAAACACCCTCTGGGGCCAACGTCCTGACTTTC. This chain uses TRBV3-1 (or the pseudogene TRBV3-2) with TRBJ2-6, with D maybe TRBD1 (6 bases). The CDR3 consists of 19 residues. V lost 4 bases and J 0 bases, leaving 19 bases between the germline ends. CDR1 is LGHDT and CDR2 is YNNKEL in the germline V gene (reference sequence).